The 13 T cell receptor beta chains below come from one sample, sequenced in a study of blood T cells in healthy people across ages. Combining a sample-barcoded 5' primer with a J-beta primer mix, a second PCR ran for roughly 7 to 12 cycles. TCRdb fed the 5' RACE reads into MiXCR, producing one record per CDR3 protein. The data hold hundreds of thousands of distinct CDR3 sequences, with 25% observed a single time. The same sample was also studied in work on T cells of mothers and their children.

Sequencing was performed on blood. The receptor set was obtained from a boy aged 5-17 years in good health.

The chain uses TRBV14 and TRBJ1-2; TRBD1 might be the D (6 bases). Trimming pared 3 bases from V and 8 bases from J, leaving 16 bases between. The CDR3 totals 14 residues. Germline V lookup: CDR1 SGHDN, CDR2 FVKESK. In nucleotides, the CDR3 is TGTGCCAGCAGCCAGCCACCCCGGGGGCGCGGCTACACCTTC. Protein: CASSQPPRGRGYTF.

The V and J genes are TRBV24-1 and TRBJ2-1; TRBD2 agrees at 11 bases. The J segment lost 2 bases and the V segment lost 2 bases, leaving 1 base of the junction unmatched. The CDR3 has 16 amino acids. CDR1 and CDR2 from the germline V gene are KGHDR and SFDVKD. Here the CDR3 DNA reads TGTGCCACCAGTGATTCGGGACTAGCGGCCTACAATGAGCAGTTCTTC. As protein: CATSDSGLAAYNEQFF.

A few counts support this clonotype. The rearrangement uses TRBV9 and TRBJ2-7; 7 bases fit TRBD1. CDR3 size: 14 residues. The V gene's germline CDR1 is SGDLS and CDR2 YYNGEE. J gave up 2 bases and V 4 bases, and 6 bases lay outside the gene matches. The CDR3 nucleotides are TGTGCCAGCAGCCAGGGACAGTTCCCCTACGAGCAGTACTTC. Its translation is CASSQGQFPYEQYF.

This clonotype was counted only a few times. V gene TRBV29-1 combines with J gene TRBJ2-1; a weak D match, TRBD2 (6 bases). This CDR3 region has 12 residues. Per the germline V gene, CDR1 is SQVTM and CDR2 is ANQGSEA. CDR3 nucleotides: TGCATCTTCACGGGGGTGTTTAATGAGCAGTTCTTC. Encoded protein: CIFTGVFNEQFF.

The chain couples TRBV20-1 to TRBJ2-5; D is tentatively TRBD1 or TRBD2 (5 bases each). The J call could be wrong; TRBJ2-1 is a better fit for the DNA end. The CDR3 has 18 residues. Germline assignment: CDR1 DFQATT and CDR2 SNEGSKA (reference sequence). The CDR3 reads CSARDLVLRALGDNEQFF. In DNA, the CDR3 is TGCAGTGCTAGAGATTTAGTTCTCAGGGCGCTGGGGGACAATGAGCAGTTCTTC.

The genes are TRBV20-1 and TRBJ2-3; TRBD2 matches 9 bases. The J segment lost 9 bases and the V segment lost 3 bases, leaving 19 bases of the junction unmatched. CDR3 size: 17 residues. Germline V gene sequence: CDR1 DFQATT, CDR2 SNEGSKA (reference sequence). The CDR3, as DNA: TGCAGTGCTAGGGAAGAAGCGGGAGGCCTTCTGTCTATCACGCAGTATTTT. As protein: CSAREEAGGLLSITQYF.

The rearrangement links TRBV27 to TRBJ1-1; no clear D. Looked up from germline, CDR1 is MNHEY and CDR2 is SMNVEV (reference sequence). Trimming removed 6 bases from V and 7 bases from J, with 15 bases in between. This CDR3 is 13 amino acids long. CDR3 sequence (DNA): TGTGCCAGCAGAGACAACTCGGTGTATGAAGCTTTCTTT. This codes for CASRDNSVYEAFF.

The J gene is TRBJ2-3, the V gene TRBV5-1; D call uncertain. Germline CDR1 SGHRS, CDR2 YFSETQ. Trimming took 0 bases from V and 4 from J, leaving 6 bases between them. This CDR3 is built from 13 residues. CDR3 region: CASSLDFSDTQYF. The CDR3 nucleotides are TGCGCCAGCAGCTTGGATTTCTCAGATACGCAGTATTTT.

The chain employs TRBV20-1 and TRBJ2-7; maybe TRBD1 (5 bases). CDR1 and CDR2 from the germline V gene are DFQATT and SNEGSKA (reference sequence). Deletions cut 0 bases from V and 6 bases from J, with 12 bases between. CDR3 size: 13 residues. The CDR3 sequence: CSARDREGREQYF. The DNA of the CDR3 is TGCAGTGCTAGAGACAGGGAAGGGCGCGAGCAGTACTTC.

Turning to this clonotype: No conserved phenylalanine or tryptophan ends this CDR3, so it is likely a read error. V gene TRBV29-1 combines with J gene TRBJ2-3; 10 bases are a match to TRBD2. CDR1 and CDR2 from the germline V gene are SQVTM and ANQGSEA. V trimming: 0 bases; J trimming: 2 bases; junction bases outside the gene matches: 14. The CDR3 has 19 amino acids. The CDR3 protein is CSVEDRLYRTSGNTDTQYL. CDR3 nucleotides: TGCAGCGTTGAAGACAGGCTCTACCGGACTAGCGGAAACACAGATACGCAGTATCTT.

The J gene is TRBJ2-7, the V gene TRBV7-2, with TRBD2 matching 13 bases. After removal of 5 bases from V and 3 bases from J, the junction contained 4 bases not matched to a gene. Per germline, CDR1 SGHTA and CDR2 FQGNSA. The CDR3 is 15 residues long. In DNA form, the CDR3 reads TGTGCCAGCAGCCAGGGACTAGCGGGGTTCTACGAGCAGTACTTC. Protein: CASSQGLAGFYEQYF.

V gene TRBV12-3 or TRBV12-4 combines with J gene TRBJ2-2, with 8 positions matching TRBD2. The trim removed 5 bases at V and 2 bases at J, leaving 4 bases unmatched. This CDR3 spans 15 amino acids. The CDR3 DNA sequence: TGTGCCAGCAGTCCAGCGGGGGACAACACCGGGGAGCTGTTTTTT. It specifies CASSPAGDNTGELFF.

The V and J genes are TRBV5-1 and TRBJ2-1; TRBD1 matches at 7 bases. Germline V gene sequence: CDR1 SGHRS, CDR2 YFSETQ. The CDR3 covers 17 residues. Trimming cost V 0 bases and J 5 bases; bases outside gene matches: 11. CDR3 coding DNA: TGCGCCAGCAGCTTGGCAATAGGGACAGAGCCCAACAATGAGCAGTTCTTC. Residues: CASSLAIGTEPNNEQFF.